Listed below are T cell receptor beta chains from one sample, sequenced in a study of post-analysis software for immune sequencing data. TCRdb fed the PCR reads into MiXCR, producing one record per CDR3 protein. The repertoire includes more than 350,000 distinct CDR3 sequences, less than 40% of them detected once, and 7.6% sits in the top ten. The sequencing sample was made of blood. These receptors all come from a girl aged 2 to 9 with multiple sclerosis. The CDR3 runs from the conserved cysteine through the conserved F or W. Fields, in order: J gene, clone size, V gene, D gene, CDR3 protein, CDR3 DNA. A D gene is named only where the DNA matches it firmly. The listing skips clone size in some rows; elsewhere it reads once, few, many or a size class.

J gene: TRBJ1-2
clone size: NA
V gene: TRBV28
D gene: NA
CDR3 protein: CASTTWYGYTF
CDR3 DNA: TGTGCCAGCACGACATGGTATGGCTACACCTTC

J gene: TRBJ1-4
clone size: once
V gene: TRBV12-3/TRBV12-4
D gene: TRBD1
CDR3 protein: CASRPGQAIGEKLFF
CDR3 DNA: TGTGCCAGCCGTCCCGGACAGGCCATAGGTGAAAAACTGTTTTTT

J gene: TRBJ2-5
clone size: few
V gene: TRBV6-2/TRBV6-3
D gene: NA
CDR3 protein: CASSGTVEETQYF
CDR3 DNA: TGTGCCAGCAGTGGGACTGTCGAAGAGACCCAGTACTTC

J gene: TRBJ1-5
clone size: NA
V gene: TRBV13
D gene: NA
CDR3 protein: CASSPRTCPEPQHF
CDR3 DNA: TGTGCCAGCAGCCCCAGGACATGCCCTGAACCCCAGCATTTT

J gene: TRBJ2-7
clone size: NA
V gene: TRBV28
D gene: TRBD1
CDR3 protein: CASSPNRGLYEQYF
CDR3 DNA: TGTGCCAGCAGTCCAAACAGGGGCCTCTACGAGCAGTACTTC

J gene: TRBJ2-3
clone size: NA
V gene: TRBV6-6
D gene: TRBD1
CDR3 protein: CASTGTGTASTDTQYF
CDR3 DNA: TGTGCCAGCACGGGAACCGGGACAGCGAGCACAGATACGCAGTATTTT

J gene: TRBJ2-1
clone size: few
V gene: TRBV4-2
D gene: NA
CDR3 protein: CASSQEGWSHEQFF
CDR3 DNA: TGTGCCAGCAGCCAAGAGGGATGGAGCCATGAGCAGTTCTTC

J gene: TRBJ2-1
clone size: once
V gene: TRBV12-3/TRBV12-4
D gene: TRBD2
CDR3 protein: CASSWREGYNEQFF
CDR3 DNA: TGTGCCAGCTCGTGGCGGGAGGGGTACAATGAGCAGTTCTTC

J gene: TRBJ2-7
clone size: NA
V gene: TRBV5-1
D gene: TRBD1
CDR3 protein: CASSHKTGESKQYF
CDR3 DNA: TGCGCCAGCAGCCACAAAACAGGGGAGTCCAAGCAGTACTTC

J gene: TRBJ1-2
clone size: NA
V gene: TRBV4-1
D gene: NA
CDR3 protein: CASRSGVGGYTF
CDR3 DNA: TGCGCCAGCAGATCAGGGGTGGGCGGCTACACCTTC

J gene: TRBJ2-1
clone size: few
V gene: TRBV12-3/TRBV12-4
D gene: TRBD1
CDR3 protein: CASRLNPGQGANEQFF
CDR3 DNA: TGTGCCAGCCGTCTCAATCCGGGACAGGGGGCGAATGAGCAGTTCTTC

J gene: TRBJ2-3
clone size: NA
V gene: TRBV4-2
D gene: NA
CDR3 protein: CASSQGADTQYF
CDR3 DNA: TGTGCCAGCAGCCAAGGGGCTGATACGCAGTATTTT

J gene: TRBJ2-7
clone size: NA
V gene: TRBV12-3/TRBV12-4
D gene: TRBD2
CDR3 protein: CASTLTSGRAYEQYF
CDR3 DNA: TGTGCCAGCACCTTGACTAGCGGGAGGGCCTACGAGCAGTACTTC

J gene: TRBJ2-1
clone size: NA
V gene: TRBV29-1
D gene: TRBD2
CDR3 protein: CSVKGLAGANEQFF
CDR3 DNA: TGCAGCGTTAAGGGACTAGCGGGAGCCAATGAGCAGTTCTTC

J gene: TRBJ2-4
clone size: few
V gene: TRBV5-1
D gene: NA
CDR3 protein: CASTTEPSAKNIQYF
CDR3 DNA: TGCGCCAGCACGACAGAACCTTCAGCCAAAAACATTCAGTACTTC

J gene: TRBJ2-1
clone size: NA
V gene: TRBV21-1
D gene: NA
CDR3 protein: CASSTRGAMRVINEQFF
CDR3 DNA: TGTGCCAGCAGCACCCGTGGAGCAATGAGGGTTATCAATGAGCAGTTCTTC

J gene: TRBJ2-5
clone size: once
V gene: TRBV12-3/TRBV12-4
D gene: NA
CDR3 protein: CASRDRLYQETQYF
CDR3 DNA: TGTGCCAGCAGGGACCGCCTGTACCAAGAGACCCAGTACTTC

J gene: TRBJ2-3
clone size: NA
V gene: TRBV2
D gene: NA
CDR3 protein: CASSEGTAADTQYF
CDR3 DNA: TGTGCCAGCAGTGAAGGGACAGCGGCAGATACGCAGTATTTT

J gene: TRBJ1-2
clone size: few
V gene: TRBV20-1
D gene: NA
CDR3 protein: CSARVGGSYGYTF
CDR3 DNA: TGCAGTGCTAGAGTTGGGGGGAGCTATGGCTACACCTTC

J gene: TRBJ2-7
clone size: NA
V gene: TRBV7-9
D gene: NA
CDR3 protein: CASSQETSLIYEQYF
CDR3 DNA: TGTGCCAGCAGCCAAGAGACATCTCTGATCTACGAGCAGTACTTC

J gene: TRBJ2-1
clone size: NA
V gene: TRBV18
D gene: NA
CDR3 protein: CASSYYRDEQFF
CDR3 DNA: TGTGCCAGCTCGTACTACAGGGATGAGCAGTTCTTC

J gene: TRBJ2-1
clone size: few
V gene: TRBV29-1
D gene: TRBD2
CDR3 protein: CSVDPATSGFGHGNEQFF
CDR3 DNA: TGCAGCGTTGACCCAGCGACTAGCGGGTTTGGACATGGCAATGAGCAGTTCTTC

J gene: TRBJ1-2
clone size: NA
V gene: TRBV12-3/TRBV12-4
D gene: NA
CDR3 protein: CASSFAGAVNDGYTF
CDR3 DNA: TGTGCCAGCAGTTTTGCAGGGGCAGTTAATGATGGCTACACCTTC

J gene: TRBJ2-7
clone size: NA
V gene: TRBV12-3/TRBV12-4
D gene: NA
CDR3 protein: CASSFPPHSYEQYF
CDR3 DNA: TGTGCCAGCAGTTTTCCCCCCCACTCCTACGAGCAGTACTTC

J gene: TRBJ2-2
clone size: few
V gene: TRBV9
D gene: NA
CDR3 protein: CASSVWGAGELFF
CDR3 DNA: TGTGCCAGCAGCGTTTGGGGCGCCGGGGAGCTGTTTTTT

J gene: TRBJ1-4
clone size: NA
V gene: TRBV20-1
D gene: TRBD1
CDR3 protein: CSARASAGGAEKLFF
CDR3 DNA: TGCAGTGCTAGGGCTTCAGCAGGGGGGGCTGAAAAACTGTTTTTT

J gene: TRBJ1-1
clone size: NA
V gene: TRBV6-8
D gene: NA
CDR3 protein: CASSRNGTPYPEDTEAFF
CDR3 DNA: TGTGCCAGCAGTCGTAACGGGACACCCTACCCCGAGGACACTGAAGCTTTCTTT